This entry lists 29 T cell receptor beta chains sequenced from one sample in a study of CD8 T cells in ankylosing spondylitis. In TCRdb, the 5' RACE reads were re-called with MiXCR into one record per CDR3 protein. This table has 250,000 to 400,000 distinct CDR3 sequences, around a tenth appearing once. Sequencing used blood, either unsorted or a sorted T cell fraction (not recorded which). The source of these receptors is a female donor with ankylosing spondylitis or in good health (not recorded which).

The V and J genes are TRBV20-1 and TRBJ2-7; D ambiguous. Germline lookup yields CDR1 DFQATT and CDR2 SNEGSKA (reference sequence). This CDR3 is 12 amino acids long. The germline V and J ends were trimmed by 0 bases and 6 bases, with 9 bases remaining between them. The CDR3 loop reads CSARDQSGEQYF. In DNA, the CDR3 is TGCAGTGCTAGAGATCAGTCGGGCGAGCAGTACTTC.

The genes are TRBV5-1 and TRBJ2-7, with TRBD1 matching over 7 bases. With V trimmed by 4 bases and J by 6 bases, 13 bases remained unmatched. This CDR3 spans 15 amino acids. CDR1 is SGHRS, CDR2 YFSETQ, per germline. The CDR3: CASSPIPGQRGEQYF. Here the CDR3 DNA reads TGCGCCAGCAGCCCAATACCGGGACAGAGAGGCGAGCAGTACTTC.

The V and J genes are TRBV5-1 and TRBJ1-2; D uncertain. Germline V gene lookup returns CDR1 SGHRS and CDR2 YFSETQ. The CDR3 spans 10 residues. With 4 bases removed from V and 3 bases from J, the gap between germline ends came to 1 base. The CDR3 coding sequence is TGCGCCAGCAGCGACTATGGCTACACCTTC. This translates into CASSDYGYTF. Full variable domain (rest looked up from reference TRBV5-1 and TRBJ1-2): KAGVTQTPRYLIKTRGQQVTLSCSPISGHRSVSWYQQTPGQGLQFLFEYFSETQRNKGNFPGRFSGRQFSNSRSEMNVSTLELGDSALYLCASSDYGYTFGSGTRLTVV.

This clonotype has just a few counts. The V and J genes are TRBV12-3 or TRBV12-4 and TRBJ2-3; the match to TRBD2 covers 13 bases. The length of the CDR3 is 18 residues. The trim removed 2 bases at V and 3 bases at J, leaving 8 bases unmatched. The CDR3 is CASSLRVLAGGRTDTQYF. Here the CDR3 DNA reads TGTGCCAGCAGTTTAAGGGTACTAGCGGGGGGGCGGACAGATACGCAGTATTTT.

This clonotype occurred many times. The chain joins TRBV5-1 to TRBJ2-3; TRBD1 might be the D (5 bases). CDR1 and CDR2 from the germline V gene are SGHRS and YFSETQ. This CDR3 spans 15 amino acids. Between the trimmed V and J ends, which lost 2 bases and 0 bases, there was a span of 10 bases. The CDR3 loop reads CASSFTDISTDTQYF. The CDR3 region has the DNA TGCGCCAGCAGCTTCACGGACATTAGCACAGATACGCAGTATTTT.

About this clonotype itself: This may stem from a read error, because a much larger clone lies one nucleotide away. The chain couples TRBV12-3 or TRBV12-4 to TRBJ2-5, with D perhaps TRBD1 (5 bases). The CDR3 runs to 14 residues. The CDR3 spells CASSLTNRIETQCF. In DNA, the CDR3 is TGTGCCAGCAGTTTGACGAACAGGATAGAGACCCAGTGCTTC.

This clonotype occurred a few times. The chain links TRBV5-5 to TRBJ2-2, with D tentatively TRBD2 (6 bases). Germline V lookup: CDR1 SGHKS, CDR2 YYEKEE (reference sequence). Trimming took off 0 bases at V and 5 bases at J, with 14 bases between the two ends. This CDR3 spans 16 amino acids. The CDR3 loop is CASSLGMGGTTGELFF. The CDR3 DNA follows: TGTGCCAGCAGCTTGGGTATGGGGGGTACGACCGGGGAGCTGTTTTTT.

A remark on this clonotype: A much larger clone lies a single base off, so this may be a read error. The V gene is TRBV5-1, the J gene TRBJ2-1; 12 bases map to TRBD2. From germline, CDR1 is SGHRS and CDR2 YFSETQ. The CDR3 contains 16 residues. The CDR3 bases are TGCGCCAGCAGAGGGACTAGCGGGTTCTCCTACAATGAGCAGCTCTTC. It encodes CASRGTSGFSYNEQLF.

This clonotype was recorded a few times. The chain joins TRBV20-1 to TRBJ2-7, with 8 nucleotides matching TRBD2. This CDR3 has 16 amino acids. CDR1 is DFQATT, CDR2 SNEGSKA, per germline (reference sequence). V gave up 4 bases and J gave up 7 bases; unmatched junction bases: 18. The CDR3 sequence: CSAIDPSGRAWEEQYF. CDR3 nucleotides: TGCAGTGCTATAGACCCTAGCGGGCGGGCCTGGGAGGAGCAGTACTTC.

This clonotype was found a few times. This sequence joins TRBV15 and TRBJ2-1; D may be TRBD1 (7 bases). Germline-derived CDR1 and CDR2 are LNHNV and YYDKDF (reference sequence). Trimming took off 4 bases at V and 7 bases at J, with 14 bases between the two ends. There are 14 residues in the CDR3. The CDR3 is CATSKLTGRNEQFF. The CDR3 DNA is TGTGCCACCAGCAAATTGACAGGGAGGAATGAGCAGTTCTTC. Full variable domain (missing parts from reference TRBV15 and TRBJ2-1): DAMVIQNPRYQVTQFGKPVTLSCSQTLNHNVMYWYQQKSSQAPKLLFHYYDKDFNNEADTPDNFQSRRPNTSFCFLDIRSPGLGDTAMYLCATSKLTGRNEQFFGPGTRLTVL.

The sample holds a few counts of this clonotype. The chain links TRBV18 to TRBJ1-4, with 8 bases identical to TRBD1. Germline CDR1 reads KGHSH; CDR2 reads LQKENI. V lost 0 bases to trimming and J lost 6 bases; unmatched junction nucleotides: 12. The CDR3 totals 18 residues. DNA of the CDR3: TGTGCCAGCTCACCACCGGGTCGTCAGCTACAGGGGGATGAAAAACTGTTTTTT. Translating it yields CASSPPGRQLQGDEKLFF.

In regard to this clonotype: The junction does not match germline at one end; this may be a read error. The rearrangement uses TRBV15 and TRBJ1-1; a possible D gene is TRBD1 (5 bases). The CDR3 loop spans 16 amino acids. CDR1 LNHNV and CDR2 YYDKDF come from the germline V gene (reference sequence). CDR3 DNA: TGTGCCACCAGCAGGGTACCTTATGGGGCTGACACTGGAGCTTTCTTT. This sequence encodes CATSRVPYGADTGAFF.

At least ten counts were recorded for this clonotype. The chain joins TRBV5-1 to TRBJ2-2; D is possibly TRBD2 (5 bases). V was trimmed by 3 bases and J by 7 bases, leaving 19 bases between them. Germline V CDR1 and CDR2: SGHRS, YFSETQ. The CDR3 length is 16 residues. CDR3 DNA sequence: TGCGCCAGCAGCTCCGGGGTAGCAGTCTTTATCGGGGAGCTGTTTTTT. It codes for CASSSGVAVFIGELFF.

This clonotype was seen ten or more times. The chain has TRBV5-6 and TRBJ2-2, with D possibly TRBD2 on 6 matching bases. CDR1 SGHDT and CDR2 YYEEEE come from the germline V gene. This CDR3 region has 15 residues. The germline V and J ends were trimmed by 0 bases and 3 bases, with 9 bases remaining between them. In DNA, the CDR3 is TGTGCCAGCAGCTTGGTAGGAGGGCACACCGGGGAGCTGTTTTTT. Translated, it gives CASSLVGGHTGELFF.

This clonotype was seen many times. The gene calls are TRBV20-1 and TRBJ2-2; D is unclear. CDR3 length: 15 amino acids. Germline V gene data show CDR1 as DFQATT and CDR2 as SNEGSKA (reference sequence). V was cut by 0 bases and J by 6 bases, with 14 bases left in between. CDR3 sequence reads: CSARDRSDQPGELFF. The CDR3 coding sequence is TGCAGTGCTAGAGATCGAAGCGATCAGCCCGGGGAGCTGTTTTTT.

This clonotype has at least ten counts. V gene TRBV2 combines with J gene TRBJ2-7, with 11 bases fitting TRBD2. Germline assignment: CDR1 SNHLY and CDR2 FYNNEI. Trimming cost V 5 bases and J 1 base; bases outside gene matches: 7. The CDR3 is 16 amino acids. The CDR3 loop reads CASSLEGLAVSYEQYF. CDR3 nucleotide sequence: TGTGCCAGCAGTCTAGAGGGACTAGCGGTGTCCTACGAGCAGTACTTC. Looking up the rest from reference TRBV2 and TRBJ2-7 gives the full variable domain: EPEVTQTPSHQVTQMGQEVILRCVPISNHLYFYWYRQILGQKVEFLVSFYNNEISEKSEIFDDQFSVERPDGSNFTLKIRSTKLEDSAMYFCASSLEGLAVSYEQYFGPGTRLTVT.

This clonotype was picked up many times. J is TRBJ2-7 and V is TRBV12-3 or TRBV12-4; D might be TRBD2 (6 bases). V lost 5 bases, J lost 2 bases, and 16 bases lay in between. CDR3 length equals 15 residues. CDR3 protein: CASSPSGLLAYEQYF. Here the CDR3 DNA reads TGTGCCAGCAGTCCCTCGGGACTTCTTGCCTACGAGCAGTACTTC.

This clonotype was seen more than once but under ten times. The chain carries TRBV5-1 and TRBJ2-1, with TRBD1 matching 9 bases. With V trimmed by 3 bases and J by 4 bases, 5 bases remained unmatched. The germline V gene encodes CDR1 SGHRS and CDR2 YFSETQ. CDR3 length: 15 residues. CDR3 in amino acids: CASSSGTGLYNEQFF. The DNA for the CDR3 is TGCGCCAGCAGCTCCGGGACAGGGTTATACAATGAGCAGTTCTTC.

The table lists this clonotype with a few counts. The chain employs TRBV5-1 and TRBJ1-4; no reliable D call. Germline CDR1 and CDR2: SGHRS and YFSETQ. The germline V and J ends were trimmed by 4 bases and 8 bases, with 9 bases remaining between them. The CDR3 runs to 12 residues. For the CDR3, the DNA is TGCGCCAGCAGCACCAACGGGGAAAAACTGTTTTTT. Protein: CASSTNGEKLFF.

The sample holds many counts of this clonotype. V gene TRBV27 combines with J gene TRBJ1-2, with D unresolved. Germline CDR1 reads MNHEY; CDR2 reads SMNVEV (reference sequence). This CDR3 contains 14 residues. Trimming shortened V by 5 bases and J by 2 bases, and 12 bases separated the two germline ends. In DNA form, the CDR3 reads TGTGCCAGCAGTCCCACAGATAGGAACTATGGCTACACCTTC. Translated: CASSPTDRNYGYTF.

This clonotype was recorded many times. The rearrangement links TRBV5-1 to TRBJ1-1; D unclear. V was shortened by 4 bases and J by 0 bases, with 10 bases between the two germline ends. This CDR3 region has 14 residues. CDR1 SGHRS and CDR2 YFSETQ come from the germline V gene. The CDR3 DNA reads TGCGCCAGCAGCACGCAACCCCTGAACACTGAAGCTTTCTTT. Protein product: CASSTQPLNTEAFF.

This clonotype was detected many times. The chain is built from TRBV5-1 and TRBJ2-2, with D possibly being TRBD1 (6 bases). This CDR3 has 13 amino acids. Trimming left V 5 bases short and J 10 bases short, with 15 bases between. The germline V gene has CDR1 SGHRS and CDR2 YFSETQ. The CDR3 region has the DNA TGCGCCAGCAGTCCCACAGGGCCCCCGGAGCTGTTTTTT. It encodes CASSPTGPPELFF.

The table lists this clonotype with many counts. The chain recombines TRBV10-3 with TRBJ2-7; 8 nucleotides line up with TRBD1. The CDR3 has 13 residues. V lost 7 bases and J lost 4; bases outside the gene matches: 6. Germline values: CDR1 ENHRY, CDR2 SYGVKD. The CDR3 sequence: CAITLDREYEQYF. CDR3 bases: TGTGCCATCACCCTGGACAGGGAATACGAGCAGTACTTC.

This clonotype was seen at least ten times. The rearrangement uses TRBV12-3 or TRBV12-4 and TRBJ1-4; 9 nucleotides line up with TRBD1. The CDR3 consists of 13 residues. V was clipped by 3 bases and J by 11 bases; unmatched bases: 4. CDR3 protein: CASSFRQGEKLFF. The CDR3 nucleotides are TGTGCCAGCAGTTTCCGACAGGGGGAGAAACTGTTTTTT.

This clonotype was recorded a few times. The rearrangement links TRBV6-5 to TRBJ1-5, with D possibly being TRBD1 (6 bases). This CDR3 has 15 residues. Between the trimmed V and J ends, which lost 2 bases and 7 bases, there was a span of 15 bases. Per germline, CDR1 MNHEY and CDR2 SVGAGI. The CDR3 DNA reads TGTGCCAGCAGTTACGGCAGGGACAACCGCCAGCCCCAGCATTTT. This gives the protein CASSYGRDNRQPQHF.

The chain uses TRBV30 and TRBJ2-2; TRBD2 matches at 10 bases. With V trimmed by 4 bases and J by 5 bases, 1 base remained unmatched. This CDR3 spans 13 amino acids. Germline V gene lookup returns CDR1 GTSNPN and CDR2 SVGIG (reference sequence). In DNA, the CDR3 is TGTGCCTGGAAGCGGGGGGGAACCGGGGAGCTGTTTTTT. As protein: CAWKRGGTGELFF.

Ten or more counts support this clonotype. The gene calls are TRBV7-2 and TRBJ1-6; D is ambiguous. CDR3 length: 16 amino acids. In germline, CDR1 is SGHTA, CDR2 FQGNSA. The V gene lost 5 bases and the J gene lost 7 bases, with 18 bases spanning the gap. CDR3 amino acids: CASSDVRASVNSPLHF. In nucleotides, the CDR3 is TGTGCCAGCAGCGACGTCAGAGCCTCCGTAAATTCACCCCTCCACTTT.

The table lists this clonotype with many counts. V and J are TRBV20-1 and TRBJ2-7; D is perhaps TRBD1 (6 bases). V dropped 4 bases and J dropped 5 bases, with 12 bases sitting between them. Looked up from germline, CDR1 is DFQATT and CDR2 is SNEGSKA (reference sequence). The CDR3 loop spans 12 amino acids. The CDR3 DNA is TGCAGTGCTACCCGGAACAGGGACGAGCAGTACTTC. This codes for CSATRNRDEQYF.

This clonotype was seen a handful of times. The chain couples TRBV6-1 to TRBJ2-5, with 7 bases fitting TRBD2. Germline assignment: CDR1 MNHNS and CDR2 SASEGT. This CDR3 is built from 17 residues. Trimming took 6 bases from V and 5 from J; bases not matched to a gene: 18. Here the CDR3 DNA reads TGTGCCAGCAGCCCTCTTTCTGGGGCGGGAGCATTGGAGACCCAGTACTTC. This sequence encodes CASSPLSGAGALETQYF.